These 16 T cell receptor beta chains share one sample of origin, sequenced in a study of blood T cell repertoires in COVID-19. Sequenced by immunoSEQ multiplex PCR; TCRdb stores in-frame clones only, minus some. The table lists 200,000 to 250,000 clones, around 88% of them singletons. What was sequenced was peripheral blood. The source is a man between 18 and 35 years old with active or convalescent COVID-19.

V usage is TRBV6-1 and J usage is TRBJ1-2; 8 nucleotides match TRBD1. Germline CDR1 reads MNHNS; CDR2 reads SASEGT. The CDR3 extends over 15 amino acids. V shed 3 bases, J shed 7 bases, and the junction held 10 bases outside the gene matches. DNA for the CDR3: TGTGCCAGCAGTGACCCGGGACAGGCGTTGCGTGGCTACACCTTC. This translates into CASSDPGQALRGYTF.

The chain recombines TRBV29-1 with TRBJ1-1; a possible D gene is TRBD1 (5 bases). The CDR3 runs 13 residues. Trimming took 4 bases from V and 5 from J, leaving 14 bases between them. Germline CDR1 SQVTM, CDR2 ANQGSEA. Here the CDR3 reads CSVGDWGVTEAFF. The CDR3 DNA sequence: TGCAGCGTTGGAGATTGGGGGGTGACTGAAGCTTTCTTT.

The rearrangement uses TRBV3-1 (or the pseudogene TRBV3-2) and TRBJ1-1; D remains ambiguous. Trimming removed 3 bases at V and 5 bases at J, with 13 bases between. The CDR3 runs to 14 residues. Germline lookup yields CDR1 LGHDT and CDR2 YNNKEL (reference sequence). The CDR3 DNA reads TGTGCCAGCAGCCAGTCAGGTTTTGGTACTGAAGCTTTCTTT. Amino acids: CASSQSGFGTEAFF.

V usage is TRBV30 and J usage is TRBJ1-5; 11 bases align to TRBD1. The junction had 2 bases not matched to a gene; V was cut back by 4 bases and J by 6 bases. Germline CDR1 is GTSNPN and CDR2 is SVGIG (reference sequence). The CDR3 runs to 13 residues. The CDR3 DNA follows: TGTGCCTGGAAGGGACAGGGGGGTCAGCCCCAGCATTTT. This gives the protein CAWKGQGGQPQHF.

V is TRBV21-1 and J is TRBJ1-6; the table's D call of TRBD1 was not tested on the DNA. TRBV21-1 is a pseudogene. The CDR3 loop spans 16 amino acids. In nucleotides, the CDR3 is TGTGCCAGCAGCATCGTAAAGGGACAGGGGGCTTCACCCCTCCACTTT. Encoded protein: CASSIVKGQGASPLHF.

This clone appeared a few times. CDR3 nucleotide sequence: TGTGCCAGCAGGCCGGGACTAGCGGGAGCTGGCGAGCAGTTCTTC. Encoded protein: CASRPGLAGAGEQFF. J is TRBJ2-1 and V is TRBV27; TRBD2 aligns across 14 bases. The CDR3 extends over 15 amino acids. Germline CDR1 MNHEY, CDR2 SMNVEV (reference sequence). V trimming: 6 bases; J trimming: 10 bases; junction bases outside the gene matches: 8.

This clone came up once. The chain recombines TRBV21-1 with TRBJ2-1; TRBD2 reflects the table's D call only, with no check against the DNA. TRBV21-1 is an annotated pseudogene. This CDR3 has 16 residues. Here the CDR3 DNA reads TGTGCCAGCAGCAAAGGTGTCGATAGTAGCACAAATGAGCAGTTCTTC. Its translation is CASSKGVDSSTNEQFF.

The rearrangement links TRBV28 to TRBJ1-2, with a tentative D call TRBD1 (5 bases). This CDR3 spans 13 amino acids. V shed 3 bases and J shed 7 bases, with 12 bases lying between them. In germline, CDR1 is MDHEN, CDR2 SYDVKM. Here the CDR3 reads CASSFRDFRGYTF. The CDR3, as DNA: TGTGCCAGCAGTTTCAGGGATTTTCGTGGCTACACCTTC.

The V and J genes are TRBV14 and TRBJ1-1, with 10 bases that match TRBD1. With 5 bases clipped from V and 11 bases from J, the junction kept 8 bases outside the gene matches. Germline V gene lookup returns CDR1 SGHDN and CDR2 FVKESK. The CDR3 length is 13 residues. CDR3 nucleotide sequence: TGTGCCAGCAGCTATAATCGGGGACAGGGGGCTTTCTTT. Amino acids: CASSYNRGQGAFF. The full variable domain, rest sourced from reference TRBV14 and TRBJ1-1, is EAGVTQFPSHSVIEKGQTVTLRCDPISGHDNLYWYRRVMGKEIKFLLHFVKESKQDESGMPNNRFLAERTGGTYSTLKVQPAELEDSGVYFCASSYNRGQGAFFGQGTRLTVV.

J is TRBJ2-7 and V is TRBV30, with a weak D call TRBD1 (5 bases). V lost 2 bases and J lost 7, with 15 bases in between. The CDR3 has 13 amino acids. Per the germline V gene, CDR1 is GTSNPN and CDR2 is SVGIG (reference sequence). Here the CDR3 reads CAWSNRGFGEQYF. For the CDR3, the DNA is TGTGCCTGGAGTAATAGGGGTTTCGGGGAGCAGTACTTC.

The chain links TRBV18 to TRBJ1-2; perhaps TRBD1 as D (5 bases). Trimming took 4 bases from V and 4 from J, leaving 10 bases between them. Germline V gene data show CDR1 as KGHSH and CDR2 as LQKENI. This CDR3 spans 13 amino acids. The CDR3 region is CASSQDSAYGYTF. CDR3 bases: TGTGCCAGCTCACAAGACAGTGCCTATGGCTACACCTTC.

V usage is TRBV7-9 and J usage is TRBJ1-2; perhaps TRBD1 as D (6 bases). V lost 0 bases and J lost 4, with 6 bases in between. This CDR3 is 13 amino acids long. Germline V CDR1 and CDR2: SEHNR, FQNEAQ (reference sequence). This CDR3 reads CASSLAGAYGYTF. The CDR3 coding sequence is TGTGCCAGCAGCTTAGCGGGGGCCTATGGCTACACCTTC. The variable domain in full, completed from reference TRBV7-9 and TRBJ1-2, reads DTGVSQNPRHKITKRGQNVTFRCDPISEHNRLYWYRQTLGQGPEFLTYFQNEAQLEKSRLLSDRFSAERPKGSFSTLEIQRTEQGDSAMYLCASSLAGAYGYTFGSGTRLTVV.

CDR3: CASSLSFGGTTLIYEQYF. The CDR3 nucleotides read TGTGCCAGCAGCCTGAGTTTCGGGGGGACTACGCTAATCTACGAGCAGTACTTC. V usage is TRBV5-5 and J usage is TRBJ2-7, with 7 bases that match TRBD2. Losses at the gene ends were 4 bases for V and 3 bases for J; bases not matched to a gene: 19. The CDR3 is 18 residues long. CDR1 SGHKS and CDR2 YYEKEE come from the germline V gene (reference sequence).

The J gene is TRBJ1-1, the V gene TRBV9; D may be TRBD1 (5 bases). V was cut by 4 bases and J by 11 bases, with 12 bases left in between. This CDR3 spans 11 amino acids. Per the germline V gene, CDR1 is SGDLS and CDR2 is YYNGEE. The CDR3 region has the DNA TGTGCCAGCAGCCGCAGGGTAGAGGCTTTCTTT. Protein product: CASSRRVEAFF.

V usage is TRBV11-2 and J usage is TRBJ1-1; a weak D match, TRBD1 (6 bases). Germline V gene data show CDR1 as SGHAT and CDR2 as FQNNGV. The CDR3 contains 17 residues. Trimming removed 5 bases at V and 4 bases at J, with 23 bases between. CDR3 loop: CASSPPPVTGDGTEAFF. The CDR3 DNA is TGTGCCAGCAGCCCCCCCCCGGTGACAGGAGACGGCACTGAAGCTTTCTTT.

The rearrangement joins TRBV18 to TRBJ2-3; D perhaps matches TRBD2 (6 bases). Germline V gives CDR1 KGHSH, CDR2 LQKENI. This CDR3 has 16 residues. Trimming removed 0 bases from V and 4 bases from J, with 14 bases in between. CDR3: CASSPPRAGNADTQYF. CDR3 sequence (DNA): TGTGCCAGCTCACCACCGAGGGCGGGAAACGCAGATACGCAGTATTTT.